This TCR beta chain was sequenced in a study of shared clonotypes between healthy human individuals. Method: immunoSEQ multiplex PCR; TCRdb's copy keeps in-frame clones and lacks some. The data contain around 2.5 million clones, 93% of them singletons. Adult donors, all healthy and HIV-negative, had no recent acute infections or vaccinations. With respect to this clone: The antigen is undetermined.

Overall study findings and caveats: Rarefaction revealed incomplete sorted-subset sequencing despite large depth.

The sequence derives from a man aged 18 to 29 in good health. Some clones in this sample may be carry-over from other donors' samples. Sequencing was performed on naive CD4+ T cells from PBMCs. Specified subset: CD45RA+ positively selected.

The CDR3 DNA reads as TGCGCCAGCAGCTCCCACAGGACAGGGAACAATGAGCAGTTCTTC. Amino acid sequence: CASSSHRTGNNEQFF. The chain has TRBV5-1 and TRBJ2-1; 8 positions match TRBD1. This CDR3 is 15 amino acids long. The germline V gene encodes CDR1 SGHRS and CDR2 YFSETQ. Trimming cost V 3 bases and J 5 bases; bases outside gene matches: 7.